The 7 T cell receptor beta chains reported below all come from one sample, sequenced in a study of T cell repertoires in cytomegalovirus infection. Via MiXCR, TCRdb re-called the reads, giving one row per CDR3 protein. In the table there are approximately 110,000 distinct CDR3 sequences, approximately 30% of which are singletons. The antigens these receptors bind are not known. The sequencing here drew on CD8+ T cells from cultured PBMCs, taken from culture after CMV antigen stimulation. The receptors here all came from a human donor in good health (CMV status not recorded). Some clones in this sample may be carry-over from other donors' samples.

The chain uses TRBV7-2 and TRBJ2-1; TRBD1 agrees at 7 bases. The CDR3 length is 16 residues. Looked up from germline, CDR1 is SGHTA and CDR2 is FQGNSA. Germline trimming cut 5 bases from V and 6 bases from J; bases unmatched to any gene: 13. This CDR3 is CASSLQITTGFNEQFF. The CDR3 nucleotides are TGTGCCAGCAGCCTACAGATAACGACAGGGTTCAATGAGCAGTTCTTC. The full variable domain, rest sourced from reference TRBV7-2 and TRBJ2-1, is GAGVSQSPSNKVTEKGKDVELRCDPISGHTALYWYRQSLGQGLEFLIYFQGNSAPDKSGLPSDRFSAERTGGSVSTLTIQRTQQEDSAVYLCASSLQITTGFNEQFFGPGTRLTVL.

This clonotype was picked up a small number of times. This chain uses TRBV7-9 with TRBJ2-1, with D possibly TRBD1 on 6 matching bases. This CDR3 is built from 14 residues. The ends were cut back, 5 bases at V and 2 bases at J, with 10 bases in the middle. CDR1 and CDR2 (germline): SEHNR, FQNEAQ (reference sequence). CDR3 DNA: TGTGCCAGCAGCCCGGCAGGGGCCTACAATGAGCAGTTCTTC. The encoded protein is CASSPAGAYNEQFF.

DNA for the CDR3: TGTGCCAGCAGCTTTGCGGGGGCCGGTGAAAAACTGTTTTTT. Protein: CASSFAGAGEKLFF. The chain employs TRBV7-6 and TRBJ1-4, with a weak D call TRBD1 (6 bases). Germline V CDR1 and CDR2: SGHVS, FNYEAQ. This CDR3 contains 14 residues. Trimming left V 3 bases short and J 7 bases short, with 12 bases between.

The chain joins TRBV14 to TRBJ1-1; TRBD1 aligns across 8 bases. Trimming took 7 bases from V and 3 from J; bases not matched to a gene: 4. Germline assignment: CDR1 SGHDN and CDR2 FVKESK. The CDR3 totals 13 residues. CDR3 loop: CASTPDRDTEAFF. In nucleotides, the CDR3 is TGTGCCAGCACCCCGGACAGGGACACTGAAGCTTTCTTT.

CDR3 in DNA: TGCGCCAGCAGCCAAGCCAGGACAGTTGGCATTTTTGGCTACACCTTC. Amino acid sequence: CASSQARTVGIFGYTF. V and J are TRBV4-1 and TRBJ1-2; possible D gene TRBD1, 6 bases. The CDR3 has 16 amino acids. Deletions cut 1 base from V and 7 bases from J, with 19 bases between. Germline V gene sequence: CDR1 MGHRA, CDR2 YSYEKL.

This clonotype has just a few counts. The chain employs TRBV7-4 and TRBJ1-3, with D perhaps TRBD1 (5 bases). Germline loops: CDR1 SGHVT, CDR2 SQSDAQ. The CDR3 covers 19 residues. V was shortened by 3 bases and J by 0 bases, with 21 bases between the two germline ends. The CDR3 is CASSFRMVPGRRSGNTIYF. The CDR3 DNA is TGTGCCAGCAGCTTCAGAATGGTTCCAGGGCGACGCTCTGGAAACACCATATATTTT.

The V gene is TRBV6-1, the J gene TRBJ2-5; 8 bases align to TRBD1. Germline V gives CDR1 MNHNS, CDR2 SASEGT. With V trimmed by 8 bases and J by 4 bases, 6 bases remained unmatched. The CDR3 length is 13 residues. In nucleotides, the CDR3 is TGTGCCAGCGTTACTGACAGGGGAGAGACCCAGTACTTC. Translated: CASVTDRGETQYF.